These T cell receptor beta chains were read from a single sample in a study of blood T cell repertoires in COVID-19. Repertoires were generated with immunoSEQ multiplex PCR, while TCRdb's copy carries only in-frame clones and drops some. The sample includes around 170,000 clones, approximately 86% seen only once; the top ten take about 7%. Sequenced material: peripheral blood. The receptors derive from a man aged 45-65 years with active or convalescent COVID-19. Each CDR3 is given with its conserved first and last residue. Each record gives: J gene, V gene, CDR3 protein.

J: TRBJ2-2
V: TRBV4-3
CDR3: CASSQDAHRGRNTGELFF

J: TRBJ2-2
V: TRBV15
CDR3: CATNRLAGDTGELFF

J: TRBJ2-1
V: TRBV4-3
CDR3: CASSQYAGGSTEQFF

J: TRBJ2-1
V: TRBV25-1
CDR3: CASSELGRRGTYNEQFF

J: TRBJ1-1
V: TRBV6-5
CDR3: CASNKGQMNTEAFF

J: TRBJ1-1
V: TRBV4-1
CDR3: CASSSERDTEAFF

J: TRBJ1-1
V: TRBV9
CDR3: CASSVINAGWTEAFF

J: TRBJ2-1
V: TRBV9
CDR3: CASTKREVPYNEQFF

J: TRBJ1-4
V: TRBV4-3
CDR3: CASSQHSSAGGLEKLFF

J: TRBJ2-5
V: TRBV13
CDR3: CASSFGGGGGAETQYF

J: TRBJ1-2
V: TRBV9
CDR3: CASSVGDGRYDYGYTF

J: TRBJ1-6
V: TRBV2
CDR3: CASSNDRVVNSPLHF

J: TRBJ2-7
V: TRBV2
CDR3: CASSDRLAGAYEQYF

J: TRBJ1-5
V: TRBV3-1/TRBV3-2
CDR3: CASSQDPYQPQHF

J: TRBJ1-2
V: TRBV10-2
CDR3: CASSVRGQGMGYTF

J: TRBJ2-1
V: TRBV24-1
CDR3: CATSEHFGSYNEQFF

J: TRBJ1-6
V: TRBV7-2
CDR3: CASSLASLNYNSPLHF

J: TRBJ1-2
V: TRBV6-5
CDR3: CASRGTGGSYGYTF